This is a list of T cell receptor beta chains from one sample in a study of shared clonotypes between healthy human individuals. Some clones are missing from TCRdb's copy, which holds only in-frame ones; the method was immunoSEQ multiplex PCR. The sample carries about 2.3 million clones, 93% recorded once. The specimen sequenced was naive CD4+ T cells from PBMCs. The receptors originated from a man younger than 30 in good health. Some clones in this sample may be carry-over from other donors' samples. Both conserved end residues are part of each CDR3. A D gene is named only where the DNA matches it firmly. The size entry is marked missing in some rows and otherwise reads once, few, many or a size class.

V,size,J,D,CDR3,DNA
TRBV2,NA,TRBJ1-2,NA,CASRKDSYGYTF,TGTGCCAGCAGGAAAGACAGCTATGGCTACACCTTC
TRBV6-1,NA,TRBJ2-5,TRBD1,CASSEAGTGRRAQYF,TGTGCCAGCAGTGAAGCGGGGACAGGCCGCCGGGCCCAGTACTTC
TRBV9,NA,TRBJ2-7,NA,CASSVEGGRGSYEQYF,TGTGCCAGCAGCGTAGAGGGCGGAAGAGGGTCCTACGAGCAGTACTTC
TRBV7-9,NA,TRBJ2-1,TRBD2,CASSSVRGSSYNEQFF,TGTGCCAGCAGCTCCGTGCGGGGGAGCTCCTACAATGAGCAGTTCTTC
TRBV7-9,NA,TRBJ2-3,TRBD1,CASSERTGGSTDTQYF,TGTGCCAGCAGCGAACGGACAGGGGGTAGCACAGATACGCAGTATTTT
TRBV6-6,NA,TRBJ1-3,NA,CASSYDGRPYF,TGTGCCAGCAGTTACGATGGCCGGCCATATTTT
TRBV29-1,NA,TRBJ2-7,NA,CSVGGDSYEQYF,TGCAGCGTTGGGGGAGACTCCTACGAGCAGTACTTC
TRBV2,NA,TRBJ2-7,NA,CASSGDFYTTYEQYF,TGTGCCAGCAGTGGCGACTTTTATACGACCTACGAGCAGTACTTC
TRBV10-3,NA,TRBJ2-5,TRBD2,CAISVLAGQETQYF,TGTGCCATCAGTGTCCTAGCGGGACAAGAGACCCAGTACTTC
TRBV18,NA,TRBJ2-5,TRBD2,CASSPPAGGEETQYF,TGTGCCAGCTCACCACCGGCGGGAGGGGAAGAGACCCAGTACTTC
TRBV7-9,NA,TRBJ1-1,TRBD1,CASSLAGTVNTEAFF,TGTGCCAGCAGCTTAGCGGGGACAGTGAACACTGAAGCTTTCTTT
TRBV5-1,NA,TRBJ2-4,TRBD1,CASSQTTGGTKNIQYF,TGCGCCAGCAGCCAAACGACAGGGGGCACCAAAAACATTCAGTACTTC
TRBV7-2,NA,TRBJ2-1,TRBD2,CASSLESGRVYNEQFF,TGTGCCAGCAGCTTAGAAAGCGGGAGGGTTTACAATGAGCAGTTCTTC
TRBV6-6,NA,TRBJ2-3,NA,CASIAGTPRGDTQYF,TGTGCCAGCATTGCGGGGACACCCAGGGGGGATACGCAGTATTTT
TRBV28,once,TRBJ1-1,TRBD1,CASSLPLGQGGSEAFF,TGTGCCAGCAGTTTGCCCTTGGGACAGGGAGGATCTGAAGCTTTCTTT
TRBV5-1,NA,TRBJ1-1,TRBD1,CASSRGQGYTEAFF,TGCGCCAGCAGCAGGGGACAGGGGTATACTGAAGCTTTCTTT
TRBV19,NA,TRBJ1-5,NA,CASSRLYSNQPQHF,TGTGCCAGTAGCCGCCTATATAGCAATCAGCCCCAGCATTTT
TRBV27,once,TRBJ2-7,TRBD2,CASIPSGKSSYEQYF,TGTGCCAGCATTCCTAGCGGGAAAAGCTCCTACGAGCAGTACTTC
TRBV7-2,NA,TRBJ2-1,NA,CASSLRSSYNEQFF,TGTGCCAGCAGCTTACGGAGCTCCTACAATGAGCAGTTCTTC
TRBV4-2,once,TRBJ2-1,TRBD1,CASSHLGQGARNEQFF,TGTGCCAGCAGCCACTTAGGACAGGGGGCGCGGAATGAGCAGTTCTTC
TRBV2,NA,TRBJ2-5,NA,CASGAGQQETQYF,TGTGCCAGCGGAGCGGGACAGCAAGAGACCCAGTACTTC
TRBV7-2,NA,TRBJ2-7,NA,CASSPTASYEQYF,TGTGCCAGCAGTCCTACAGCATCCTACGAGCAGTACTTC
TRBV28,NA,TRBJ2-7,TRBD2,CASSYFSGNSYEQYF,TGTGCCAGCAGTTACTTTAGCGGGAATAGTTACGAGCAGTACTTC
TRBV15,NA,TRBJ1-3,TRBD1,CATSTPGQGKTIYF,TGTGCCACCAGCACCCCGGGACAGGGGAAAACCATATATTTT
TRBV5-4,NA,TRBJ2-7,TRBD2,CASSLAGHYEQYF,TGTGCCAGCAGTCTAGCGGGCCACTACGAGCAGTACTTC
TRBV7-2,NA,TRBJ2-7,NA,CASSEDGGGAYEQYF,TGTGCCAGCAGTGAGGACGGTGGAGGGGCCTACGAGCAGTACTTC
TRBV5-1,NA,TRBJ2-3,TRBD1,CASSLQGARGTDTQYF,TGCGCCAGCAGCCTCCAGGGGGCAAGGGGCACAGATACGCAGTATTTT
TRBV27,NA,TRBJ2-5,TRBD2,CAKKKLAWQETQYF,TGTGCCAAGAAAAAACTAGCGTGGCAAGAGACCCAGTACTTC
TRBV11-2,NA,TRBJ1-5,NA,CASSLQGDQPQHF,TGTGCCAGCAGCTTACAGGGAGATCAGCCCCAGCATTTT
TRBV29-1,once,TRBJ2-1,TRBD2,CSARNSKTSGYNEQFF,TGCAGCGCAAGAAACAGCAAGACTAGCGGCTACAATGAGCAGTTCTTC
TRBV7-8,once,TRBJ2-1,NA,CASSPRRDINYNEQFF,TGTGCCAGCAGCCCCCGCCGGGACATAAACTACAATGAGCAGTTCTTC
TRBV5-8,NA,TRBJ2-7,NA,CASSLAPFSDPYEQYF,TGTGCCAGCAGCTTGGCCCCGTTTTCAGACCCCTACGAGCAGTACTTC
TRBV7-2,NA,TRBJ2-7,TRBD1,CASSRDREIYEQYF,TGTGCCAGCAGCCGGGACAGGGAGATTTACGAGCAGTACTTC
TRBV7-8,NA,TRBJ2-1,NA,CASSPFGGTYNEQFF,TGTGCCAGCAGCCCCTTCGGGGGAACCTACAATGAGCAGTTCTTC
TRBV5-1,NA,TRBJ2-7,TRBD1,CASAPLPLETGVLWEQYF,TGCGCCAGCGCCCCCCTCCCTCTAGAGACAGGGGTCCTCTGGGAGCAGTACTTC
TRBV19,NA,TRBJ1-1,NA,CASSIDPGRGNTEAFF,TGTGCCAGTAGTATAGATCCCGGCAGGGGGAACACTGAAGCTTTCTTT
TRBV5-1,NA,TRBJ2-2,TRBD1,CASSFSTGDTGELFF,TGCGCCAGCAGCTTCAGCACAGGGGACACCGGGGAGCTGTTTTTT